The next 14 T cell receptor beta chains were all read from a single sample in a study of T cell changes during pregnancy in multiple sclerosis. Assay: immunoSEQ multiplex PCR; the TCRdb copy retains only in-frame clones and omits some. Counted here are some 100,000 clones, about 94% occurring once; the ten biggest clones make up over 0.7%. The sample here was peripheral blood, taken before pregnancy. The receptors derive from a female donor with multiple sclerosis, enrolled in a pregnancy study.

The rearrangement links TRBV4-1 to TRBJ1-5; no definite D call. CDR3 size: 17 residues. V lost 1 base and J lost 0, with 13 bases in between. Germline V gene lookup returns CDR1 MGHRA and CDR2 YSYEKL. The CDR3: CASSQGTLGYSNQPQHF. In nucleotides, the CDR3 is TGCGCCAGCAGCCAAGGTACCCTCGGTTATAGCAATCAGCCCCAGCATTTT.

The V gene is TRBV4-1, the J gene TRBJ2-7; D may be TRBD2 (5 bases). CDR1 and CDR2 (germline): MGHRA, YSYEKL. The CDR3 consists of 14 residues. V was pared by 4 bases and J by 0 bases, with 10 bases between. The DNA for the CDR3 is TGCGCCAGCAGCCCCGAGGGCAGCTCCTACGAGCAGTACTTC. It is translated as CASSPEGSSYEQYF.

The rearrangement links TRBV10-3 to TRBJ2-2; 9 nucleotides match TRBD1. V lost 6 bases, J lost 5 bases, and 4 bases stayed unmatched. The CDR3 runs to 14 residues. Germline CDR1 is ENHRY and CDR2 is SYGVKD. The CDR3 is CAIRGQGGTGELFF. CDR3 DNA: TGTGCCATCAGGGGACAGGGAGGAACCGGGGAGCTGTTTTTT.

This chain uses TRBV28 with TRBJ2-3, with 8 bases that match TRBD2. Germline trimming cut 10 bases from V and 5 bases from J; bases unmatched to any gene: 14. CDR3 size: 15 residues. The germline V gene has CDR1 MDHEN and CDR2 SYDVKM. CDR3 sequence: CAIRGGGAGVDTQYF. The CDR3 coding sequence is TGTGCCATCCGCGGGGGAGGAGCGGGAGTAGATACGCAGTATTTT.

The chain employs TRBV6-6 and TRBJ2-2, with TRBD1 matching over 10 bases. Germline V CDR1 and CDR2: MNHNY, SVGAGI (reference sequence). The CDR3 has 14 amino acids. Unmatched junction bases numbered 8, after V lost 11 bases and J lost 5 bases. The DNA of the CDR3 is TGTGCCTCCCACAGACAGGGGGCTACCGGGGAGCTGTTTTTT. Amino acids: CASHRQGATGELFF.

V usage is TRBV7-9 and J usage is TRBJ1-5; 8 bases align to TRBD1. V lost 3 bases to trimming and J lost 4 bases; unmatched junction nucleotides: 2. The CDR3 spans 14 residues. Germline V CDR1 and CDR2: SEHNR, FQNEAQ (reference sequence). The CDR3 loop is CASSLTGENQPQHF. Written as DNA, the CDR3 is TGTGCCAGCAGCTTGACAGGGGAAAATCAGCCCCAGCATTTT.

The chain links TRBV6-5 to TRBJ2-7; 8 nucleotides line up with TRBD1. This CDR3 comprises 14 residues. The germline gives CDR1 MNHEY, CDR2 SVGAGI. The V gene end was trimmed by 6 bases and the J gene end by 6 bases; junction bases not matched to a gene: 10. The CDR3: CASRDRDRIPEQYF. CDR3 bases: TGTGCCAGCAGAGACCGGGACAGGATCCCCGAGCAGTACTTC.

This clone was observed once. CDR3 nucleotide sequence: TGTGCCAGCAGCTTGCTCCGGGGAACCCAGTACTTC. It encodes CASSLLRGTQYF. The genes are TRBV7-8 and TRBJ2-5, with D possibly TRBD2 on 5 matching bases. The CDR3 consists of 12 residues. V was cut by 3 bases and J by 8 bases, with 10 bases left in between. Germline lookup yields CDR1 SGHVS and CDR2 FQNEAQ.

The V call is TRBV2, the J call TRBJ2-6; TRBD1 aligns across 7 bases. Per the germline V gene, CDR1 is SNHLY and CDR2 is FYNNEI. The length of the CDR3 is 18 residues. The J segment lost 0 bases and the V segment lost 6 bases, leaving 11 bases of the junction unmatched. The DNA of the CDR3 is TGTGCCAGCAGCTATCGGACAGGCCTGCGCTCTGGGGCCAACGTCCTGACTTTC. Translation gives CASSYRTGLRSGANVLTF.

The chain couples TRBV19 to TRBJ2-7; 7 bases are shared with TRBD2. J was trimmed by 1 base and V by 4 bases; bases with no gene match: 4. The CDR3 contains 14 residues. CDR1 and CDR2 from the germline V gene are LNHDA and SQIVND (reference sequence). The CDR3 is CASSTASGSYEQYF. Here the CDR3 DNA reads TGTGCCAGTAGTACAGCTAGCGGATCCTACGAGCAGTACTTC.

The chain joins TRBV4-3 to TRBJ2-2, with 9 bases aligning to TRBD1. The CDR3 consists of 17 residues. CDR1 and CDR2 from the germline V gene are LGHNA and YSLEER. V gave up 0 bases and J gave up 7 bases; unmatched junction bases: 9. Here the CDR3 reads CASSQDWRDRAGGELFF. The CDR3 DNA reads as TGCGCCAGCAGCCAAGATTGGAGGGACAGGGCAGGCGGGGAGCTGTTTTTT.

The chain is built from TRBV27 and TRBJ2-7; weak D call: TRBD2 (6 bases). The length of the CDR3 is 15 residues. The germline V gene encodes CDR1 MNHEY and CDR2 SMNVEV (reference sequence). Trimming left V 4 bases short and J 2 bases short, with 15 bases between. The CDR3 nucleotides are TGTGCCAGCAGTTCCCCCGGCGGGACCGCCTACGAGCAGTACTTC. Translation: CASSSPGGTAYEQYF.

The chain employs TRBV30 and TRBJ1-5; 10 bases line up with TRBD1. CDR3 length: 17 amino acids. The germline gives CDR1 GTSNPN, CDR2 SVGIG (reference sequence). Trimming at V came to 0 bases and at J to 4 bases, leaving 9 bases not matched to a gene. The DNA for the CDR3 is TGTGCCTGGAGTGTACTGGGACAGGGGTTGGGGAATCAGCCCCAGCATTTT. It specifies CAWSVLGQGLGNQPQHF.

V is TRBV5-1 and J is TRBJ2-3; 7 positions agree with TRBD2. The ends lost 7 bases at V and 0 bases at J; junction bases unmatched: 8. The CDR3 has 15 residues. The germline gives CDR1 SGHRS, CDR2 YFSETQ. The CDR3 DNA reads TGCGCCAGCGGGCTCCAGCGGGGTAGCACAGATACGCAGTATTTT. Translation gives CASGLQRGSTDTQYF.